Shown below are 14 T cell receptor beta chains from a single sample sequenced in a study of OX40 agonist ivuxolimab in advanced cancers. The data were produced by immunoSEQ multiplex PCR, yet TCRdb's version contains in-frame clones alone and is incomplete. The sample records more than 45,000 clones, 80% to 90% being singletons. The sequencing here drew on CD4+ or CD8+ T cells sorted from blood, taken in a trial of the OX40 agonist ivuxolimab. The receptors here all came from an adult with an advanced solid tumor such as melanoma, head and neck, liver or kidney cancer.

The V gene is TRBV6-6, the J gene TRBJ1-2, with 10 bases that match TRBD1. Unmatched junction bases numbered 6, after V lost 8 bases and J lost 0 bases. The CDR3 has 15 residues. Germline CDR1 reads MNHNY; CDR2 reads SVGAGI (reference sequence). As DNA, the CDR3 is TGTGCCAGCGGGACAGGGGCGACGCCTAACTATGGCTACACCTTC. This gives the protein CASGTGATPNYGYTF.

V and J are TRBV4-1 and TRBJ2-2; D perhaps matches TRBD1 (6 bases). Trimming pared 4 bases from V and 5 bases from J, leaving 17 bases between. The CDR3 has 16 amino acids. Germline CDR1 MGHRA, CDR2 YSYEKL. Here the CDR3 DNA reads TGCGCCAGCAGCCTATGGACAGCAAAGGTGACCGGGGAGCTGTTTTTT. Encoded protein: CASSLWTAKVTGELFF.

The V gene is TRBV5-4, the J gene TRBJ2-5; 13 bases match TRBD2. J was trimmed by 2 bases and V by 4 bases; bases with no gene match: 14. The CDR3 has 19 amino acids. Germline V gene lookup returns CDR1 SGHNT and CDR2 YYREEE (reference sequence). In nucleotides, the CDR3 is TGTGCCAGCAGCCCCCTACGGACTAGCGGGAGAGATGGTCAAGAGACCCAGTACTTC. This encodes CASSPLRTSGRDGQETQYF.

This rearrangement joins TRBV19 to TRBJ1-1; 8 bases agree with TRBD1. This CDR3 has 14 residues. CDR1 is LNHDA and CDR2 is SQIVND in the germline V gene (reference sequence). The ends lost 5 bases at V and 5 bases at J; junction bases unmatched: 7. This chain's CDR3 is CASSFRGRGTEAFF. The DNA of the CDR3 is TGTGCCAGTAGTTTCAGGGGGCGAGGGACTGAAGCTTTCTTT.

The V and J genes are TRBV7-9 and TRBJ2-5; 15 bases align to TRBD2. The CDR3 is 14 amino acids. The J segment lost 6 bases and the V segment lost 11 bases, leaving 7 bases of the junction unmatched. Germline V gene lookup returns CDR1 SEHNR and CDR2 FQNEAQ (reference sequence). CDR3 region: CASKGLAGGQTQYF. The CDR3, as DNA: TGTGCCTCTAAGGGACTAGCGGGAGGACAGACCCAGTACTTC.

This clone turned up a few times. J is TRBJ2-1 and V is TRBV2, with D maybe TRBD2 (6 bases). Between the trimmed V and J ends, which lost 4 bases and 0 bases, there was a span of 10 bases. This CDR3 is 15 amino acids long. Germline-derived CDR1 and CDR2 are SNHLY and FYNNEI. The CDR3 DNA sequence: TGTGCCAGCAGTGTAGCGGAGGGCTCCTACAATGAGCAGTTCTTC. Its translation: CASSVAEGSYNEQFF.

Remarks on this clone: The sample has other DNA sequences that encode this CDR3 too. The chain couples TRBV6-1 to TRBJ1-2; 10 positions agree with TRBD1. Trimming at V came to 11 bases and at J to 7 bases, leaving 13 bases not matched to a gene. The CDR3 consists of 14 residues. Germline CDR1 is MNHNS and CDR2 is SASEGT. In DNA, the CDR3 is TGTGCCGGCCAGGAGGGACAGGGGATGGGTGGCTACACCTTC. Translating gives CAGQEGQGMGGYTF.

The chain couples TRBV4-2 to TRBJ1-2, with D hard to call. In germline, CDR1 is LGHNA, CDR2 YNFKEQ. With 0 bases removed from V and 0 bases from J, the gap between germline ends came to 11 bases. The CDR3 extends over 16 amino acids. CDR3 coding DNA: TGTGCCAGCAGCCAAGAATCACAGCCAGCTAACTATGGCTACACCTTC. Protein product: CASSQESQPANYGYTF.

The chain uses TRBV18 and TRBJ2-7, with 9 bases that match TRBD2. Looked up from germline, CDR1 is KGHSH and CDR2 is LQKENI. J was trimmed by 5 bases and V by 0 bases; bases with no gene match: 5. The CDR3 runs to 15 residues. The CDR3, as DNA: TGTGCCAGCTCACCACCTGGCGGGAGGGACCACGAGCAGTACTTC. It translates to CASSPPGGRDHEQYF.

Here the CDR3 DNA reads TGCGCCAGCAGCCGGGACGGGGGTAGCACAGATACGCAGTATTTT. It specifies CASSRDGGSTDTQYF. The J gene is TRBJ2-3, the V gene TRBV5-1, with D tentatively TRBD2 (6 bases). The germline V gene encodes CDR1 SGHRS and CDR2 YFSETQ. This CDR3 has 15 residues. V was pared by 4 bases and J by 0 bases, with 12 bases between. The whole variable domain, filled in from reference TRBV5-1 and TRBJ2-3, reads KAGVTQTPRYLIKTRGQQVTLSCSPISGHRSVSWYQQTPGQGLQFLFEYFSETQRNKGNFPGRFSGRQFSNSRSEMNVSTLELGDSALYLCASSRDGGSTDTQYFGPGTRLTVL.

The chain links TRBV11-2 to TRBJ2-6; 8 bases are a match to TRBD2. V was clipped by 6 bases and J by 0 bases; unmatched bases: 7. Germline loops: CDR1 SGHAT, CDR2 FQNNGV. CDR3 length equals 17 residues. The CDR3 loop reads CASRGVAGSSGANVLTF. The CDR3 nucleotides are TGTGCCAGCAGGGGAGTAGCGGGGTCCTCTGGGGCCAACGTCCTGACTTTC.

This clone occurred once. This chain uses TRBV29-1 with TRBJ2-7; D unresolved. Trimming shortened V by 4 bases and J by 3 bases, and 13 bases separated the two germline ends. CDR3 length: 13 residues. Germline CDR1 SQVTM, CDR2 ANQGSEA. Here the CDR3 DNA reads TGCAGCGTTGTGGTGAAACCCCGCTACGAGCAGTACTTC. Residues: CSVVVKPRYEQYF.

This chain links TRBV28 with TRBJ2-5; 10 bases map to TRBD1. Germline assignment: CDR1 MDHEN and CDR2 SYDVKM. Losses at the gene ends were 5 bases for V and 0 bases for J; bases not matched to a gene: 6. This CDR3 comprises 16 residues. CDR3 DNA sequence: TGTGCCAGCAGTCCCCACGGGACAGGGGACCAAGAGACCCAGTACTTC. Its protein product is CASSPHGTGDQETQYF. The complete variable domain, with remaining parts taken from reference TRBV28 and TRBJ2-5, reads DVKVTQSSRYLVKRTGEKVFLECVQDMDHENMFWYRQDPGLGLRLIYFSYDVKMKEKGDIPEGYSVSREKKERFSLILESASTNQTSMYLCASSPHGTGDQETQYFGPGTRLLVL.

This clone has just a few counts. This chain links TRBV19 with TRBJ1-5; 8 positions agree with TRBD1. Trimming took 5 bases from V and 2 from J; bases not matched to a gene: 5. Germline CDR1 is LNHDA and CDR2 is SQIVND (reference sequence). This CDR3 has 15 residues. In DNA, the CDR3 is TGTGCCAGTAGTCCCTGGGGACAGGGCAATCAGCCCCAGCATTTT. Its translation is CASSPWGQGNQPQHF.